The 8 T cell receptor beta chains presented below share a single source sample, sequenced in a study of T cells in Graves' hyperthyroidism and ophthalmopathy. RNA transcripts provided the source from which TCR beta CDR3 regions were amplified. First-round RT-PCR with HTBI primers amplified the TCR CDR3 region. TCRdb re-derived calls from the multiplex PCR reads in MiXCR, one entry per CDR3 protein. The top ten hold around 35% of the sample, which has about 300,000 distinct CDR3 sequences, 15% to 20% seen once. The specimen sequenced was blood. The receptors derive from a man aged 25-45 years with Graves' hyperthyroidism.

Many counts were recorded for this clonotype. The chain joins TRBV12-3 or TRBV12-4 to TRBJ1-4; no reliable D call. The CDR3 sequence is 11 residues long. Trimming shortened V by 4 bases and J by 8 bases, and 5 bases separated the two germline ends. The CDR3, as DNA: TGTGCCAGCAGTTCCTTGGAAAAACTGTTTTTT. Amino acids: CASSSLEKLFF.

This clonotype was counted a few times. This sequence joins TRBV7-2 and TRBJ1-4; D gene unclear. The V end was cut by 5 bases, the J end by 4 bases, with 11 bases between. From germline, CDR1 is SGHTA and CDR2 FQGNSA. The CDR3 has 14 amino acids. The CDR3 DNA follows: TGTGCCAGCAGCCTAAACCGGGATAATGAAAAACTGTTTTTT. Protein sequence: CASSLNRDNEKLFF.

V is TRBV11-2 and J is TRBJ1-6, with a tentative D call TRBD1 (6 bases). Deletions cut 5 bases from V and 5 bases from J, with 10 bases between. This CDR3 is 14 amino acids long. From germline, CDR1 is SGHAT and CDR2 FQNNGV. The CDR3 sequence is CASSLWTDNSPLHF. CDR3 sequence (DNA): TGTGCCAGCAGCCTTTGGACAGATAATTCACCCCTCCACTTT.

Comment on this clonotype: This may be a read error, as it is one base from a much larger clone. This chain joins TRBV2 and TRBJ2-7; TRBD1 matches at 8 bases. The V gene end was trimmed by 11 bases and the J gene end by 3 bases; junction bases not matched to a gene: 6. This CDR3 has 12 residues. Germline V CDR1 and CDR2: SNHLY, FYNNEI. This CDR3 is CAANRGSYEQYF. DNA for the CDR3: TGTGCCGCCAACAGGGGGAGCTACGAGCAGTACTTC.

This clonotype was recorded many times. The chain has TRBV30 and TRBJ2-1; 9 bases match TRBD2. The length of the CDR3 is 13 residues. The junction had 3 bases not matched to a gene; V was cut back by 2 bases and J by 7 bases. Germline-derived CDR1 and CDR2 are GTSNPN and SVGIG (reference sequence). The CDR3 DNA reads TGTGCCTGGAGTAGCGGACTAGCGAATGAGCAGTTCTTC. Protein: CAWSSGLANEQFF.

V usage is TRBV20-1 and J usage is TRBJ2-1; 10 bases match TRBD2. The germline gives CDR1 DFQATT, CDR2 SNEGSKA (reference sequence). After removal of 5 bases from V and 3 bases from J, the junction contained 10 bases not matched to a gene. This CDR3 has 16 residues. In DNA form, the CDR3 reads TGCAGTGCTCCCACGAGGCCTAGCGGGAGCTACAATGAGCAGTTCTTC. Its protein product is CSAPTRPSGSYNEQFF.

The chain recombines TRBV19 with TRBJ2-7; 10 bases map to TRBD2. The germline V gene encodes CDR1 LNHDA and CDR2 SQIVND (reference sequence). J lost 2 bases, V lost 1 base, and 2 bases had no gene match. The CDR3 spans 15 residues. CDR3 protein: CASSIGLAGAYEQYF. In nucleotides, the CDR3 is TGTGCCAGTAGTATAGGGCTAGCGGGAGCCTACGAGCAGTACTTC.

Only a few counts were recorded for this clonotype. The chain carries TRBV9 and TRBJ2-1; the D gene is possibly TRBD2 (6 bases). V shed 0 bases and J shed 10 bases, with 14 bases lying between them. The CDR3 runs 14 residues. CDR1 and CDR2 from the germline V gene are SGDLS and YYNGEE. The CDR3 is CASSVAPTGREQFF. As DNA, the CDR3 is TGTGCCAGCAGCGTAGCTCCGACGGGGAGGGAGCAGTTCTTC.